Shown below are 7 T cell receptor beta chains from a single sample sequenced in a study of control samples from healthy donors and cancer patients. TCRdb's table, derived via immunoSEQ multiplex PCR, lists solely in-frame clones and lacks some. The table lists around 53,000 clones, 70% to 90% of them singletons. The sample was PBMCs. These receptors were collected from a woman aged 50 to 60 with lung cancer.

V gene TRBV24-1 combines with J gene TRBJ2-1; the D gene is possibly TRBD2 (5 bases). Trimming cost V 0 bases and J 7 bases, with 15 bases left between them. Germline CDR1 and CDR2: KGHDR and SFDVKD. This CDR3 comprises 16 residues. Written as DNA, the CDR3 is TGTGCCACCAGTGATTTGCAAATCGAGGGAAATAATGAGCAGTTCTTC. This translates into CATSDLQIEGNNEQFF.

The chain links TRBV5-1 to TRBJ1-2; no firm D call. V was shortened by 5 bases and J by 3 bases, with 14 bases between the two germline ends. This CDR3 has 14 residues. The germline V gene encodes CDR1 SGHRS and CDR2 YFSETQ. The CDR3 coding sequence is TGCGCCAGCAGTCTTCAGACGGAAGACTATGGCTACACCTTC. Translation: CASSLQTEDYGYTF.

A few counts support this clone. The chain links TRBV19 to TRBJ1-2, with 8 bases that match TRBD1. The CDR3 has 13 amino acids. V shed 4 bases and J 3 bases; nucleotides not matched to a gene: 1. Germline CDR1 reads LNHDA; CDR2 reads SQIVND (reference sequence). The CDR3, as DNA: TGTGCCAGTAGTACGGGACAGGACTATGGCTACACCTTC. This encodes CASSTGQDYGYTF.

With respect to this clone: The junction does not match germline at one end; this may be a read error. This chain links TRBV5-1 with TRBJ2-7; 8 bases align to TRBD1. Germline lookup yields CDR1 SGHRS and CDR2 YFSETQ. This CDR3 has 13 amino acids. CDR3 sequence (DNA): TGCGCCAGCAGCTCCGGGGACAGGACGGCTATGGGCTTC. The encoded protein is CASSSGDRTAMGF.

V gene TRBV7-6 combines with J gene TRBJ2-7, with TRBD1 as a possible D gene (5 bases). The germline gives CDR1 SGHVS, CDR2 FNYEAQ. This CDR3 comprises 13 residues. V shed 5 bases and J shed 4 bases, with 12 bases lying between them. The CDR3 region is CASSNSKGYEQYF. CDR3 nucleotide sequence: TGTGCCAGCAGCAACTCTAAGGGGTACGAGCAGTACTTC.

The V call is TRBV6-1, the J call TRBJ2-3; TRBD1 matches at 7 bases. Germline values: CDR1 MNHNS, CDR2 SASEGT. V was pared by 4 bases and J by 0 bases, with 7 bases of the junction left unmatched. This CDR3 is built from 16 residues. The CDR3 is CASSGRQGPSTDTQYF. In DNA, the CDR3 is TGTGCCAGCAGTGGTCGACAGGGCCCTAGCACAGATACGCAGTATTTT.

The rearrangement uses TRBV6-5 and TRBJ1-3; D may be TRBD1 (6 bases). The CDR3 has 16 residues. V was pared by 4 bases and J by 4 bases, with 17 bases between. CDR1 is MNHEY and CDR2 is SVGAGI in the germline V gene. The CDR3 bases are TGTGCCAGCAGTTCTCAAAAAGGGGGTCCCGGAAACACCATATATTTT. It encodes CASSSQKGGPGNTIYF.